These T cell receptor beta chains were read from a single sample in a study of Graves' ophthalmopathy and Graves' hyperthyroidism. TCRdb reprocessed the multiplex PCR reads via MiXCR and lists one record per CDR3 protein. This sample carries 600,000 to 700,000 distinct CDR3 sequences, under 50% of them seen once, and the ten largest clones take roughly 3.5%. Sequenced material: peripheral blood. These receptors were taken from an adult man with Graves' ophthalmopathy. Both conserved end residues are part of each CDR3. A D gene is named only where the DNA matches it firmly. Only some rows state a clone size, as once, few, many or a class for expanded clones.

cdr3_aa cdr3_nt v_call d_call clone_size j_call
CASLYDRGGEKLFF TGTGCCAGCCTCTACGACAGGGGGGGTGAAAAACTGTTTTTT TRBV2 TRBD1 . TRBJ1-4
CATVGRAYEKLFF TGTGCCACCGTGGGGAGGGCCTATGAAAAACTGTTTTTT TRBV19 . many TRBJ1-4
CAISDHDRATEAFF TGTGCCATCAGTGATCATGACAGGGCCACTGAAGCTTTCTTT TRBV10-3 TRBD1 few TRBJ1-1
CASSSRDSLEQYF TGTGCCAGCAGCAGCCGGGACAGCCTCGAGCAGTACTTC TRBV3-1 TRBD1 many TRBJ2-7
CASSFRRAHGYTF TGTGCCAGCAGTTTTAGGAGAGCCCATGGCTACACCTTC TRBV12-3/TRBV12-4 . many TRBJ1-2
CASSYLRVHEQYF TGTGCCAGCAGTTACCTCAGGGTCCACGAGCAGTACTTC TRBV6-2/TRBV6-3 . . TRBJ2-7
CASCREQPQHF TGTGCCAGCTGCCGCGAACAGCCCCAGCATTTT TRBV18 . few TRBJ1-5
CSASPGTISTDTQYF TGCAGCGCCTCCCCCGGGACGATCAGCACAGATACGCAGTATTTT TRBV29-1 . once TRBJ2-3
CASSTRDPGGNTIYF TGTGCCAGTAGTACCCGGGATCCCGGGGGAAACACCATATATTTT TRBV19 . . TRBJ1-3
CASSFNAGTGSYEQYF TGTGCCAGCAGCTTTAACGCCGGGACAGGTTCTTACGAGCAGTACTTC TRBV7-2 TRBD1 . TRBJ2-7
CASSPATGAEGTQYF TGTGCTAGCAGCCCCGCGACAGGGGCCGAGGGGACCCAGTACTTC TRBV7-7 TRBD1 . TRBJ2-5
CGTGTEAFF TGCGGGACAGGCACTGAAGCTTTCTTT TRBV29-1 TRBD1 . TRBJ1-1
CASSPAGQGASGNTIYF TGTGCCAGCAGCCCCGCAGGACAGGGGGCGTCTGGAAACACCATATATTTT TRBV7-9 TRBD1 many TRBJ1-3
CASSPAGFRNQPQHF TGTGCCAGCTCACCAGCAGGGTTTCGCAATCAGCCCCAGCATTTT TRBV2 . . TRBJ1-5
CAWSGQETQYF TGTGCCTGGAGTGGGCAAGAGACCCAGTACTTC TRBV30 . . TRBJ2-5
CASRAGHNYGYTF TGTGCCAGCAGAGCCGGACACAACTATGGCTACACCTTC TRBV11-2 . many TRBJ1-2
CSVYDRGDQPQHF TGCAGCGTCTACGACAGGGGCGATCAGCCCCAGCATTTT TRBV29-1 TRBD1 . TRBJ1-5
CASSEHPRTGGDYGYTF TGTGCCAGCAGTGAACACCCCCGGACAGGGGGAGACTATGGCTACACCTTC TRBV25-1 TRBD1 many TRBJ1-2
CASEPRAGGSETQYF TGTGCCAGCGAGCCGAGGGCAGGGGGGTCAGAGACCCAGTACTTC TRBV11-2 . . TRBJ2-5
CASSYGRRAGGDYGYTF TGTGCCAGCAGTTACGGCAGAAGGGCAGGGGGGGACTATGGCTACACCTTC TRBV6-6 TRBD1 many TRBJ1-2
CASSIQGAGANVLTF TGTGCCAGCAGCATCCAGGGGGCTGGGGCCAACGTCCTGACTTTC TRBV7-9 TRBD1 many TRBJ2-6
CASSLAHRSSYEQYF TGTGCCAGCAGCTTAGCGCACAGGAGCTCCTACGAGCAGTACTTC TRBV7-2 . many TRBJ2-7
CASSTQGGLGQPQHF TGTGCCAGTAGTACACAGGGGGGTCTTGGTCAGCCCCAGCATTTT TRBV19 TRBD1 . TRBJ1-5
CASSVQDRYGYTF TGTGCCAGCAGCGTACAGGACCGCTATGGCTACACCTTC TRBV7-2 . many TRBJ1-2
CASSQTGTDYGYTF TGTGCCAGCAGCCAAACCGGGACAGACTATGGCTACACCTTC TRBV4-2 TRBD1 many TRBJ1-2
CASSILSSGANVLTF TGTGCCAGTAGTATCCTTAGCTCTGGGGCCAACGTCCTGACTTTC TRBV19 . many TRBJ2-6
CASSIGLASETQYF TGTGCCAGCAGTATTGGACTAGCATCAGAGACCCAGTACTTC TRBV25-1 TRBD2 . TRBJ2-5
CASRLTGADTEAFF TGCGCCAGCAGGTTGACAGGGGCTGACACTGAAGCTTTCTTT TRBV5-1 TRBD1 . TRBJ1-1
CASSPPGLATYNEQFF TGTGCCAGCAGCCCCCCGGGACTAGCTACCTACAATGAGCAGTTCTTC TRBV25-1 TRBD2 . TRBJ2-1
CASSVGQGNSPLHF TGCGCCAGCAGTGTTGGACAGGGGAATTCACCCCTCCACTTT TRBV10-2 TRBD1 many TRBJ1-6
CASSQDIAGPTDTQYF TGTGCCAGCAGCCAAGACATAGCGGGCCCCACAGATACGCAGTATTTT TRBV3-1 TRBD2 few TRBJ2-3
CAGSEARQFAHQPQHF TGTGCCGGCAGTGAAGCCCGACAGTTCGCTCATCAGCCCCAGCATTTT TRBV6-5 . . TRBJ1-5